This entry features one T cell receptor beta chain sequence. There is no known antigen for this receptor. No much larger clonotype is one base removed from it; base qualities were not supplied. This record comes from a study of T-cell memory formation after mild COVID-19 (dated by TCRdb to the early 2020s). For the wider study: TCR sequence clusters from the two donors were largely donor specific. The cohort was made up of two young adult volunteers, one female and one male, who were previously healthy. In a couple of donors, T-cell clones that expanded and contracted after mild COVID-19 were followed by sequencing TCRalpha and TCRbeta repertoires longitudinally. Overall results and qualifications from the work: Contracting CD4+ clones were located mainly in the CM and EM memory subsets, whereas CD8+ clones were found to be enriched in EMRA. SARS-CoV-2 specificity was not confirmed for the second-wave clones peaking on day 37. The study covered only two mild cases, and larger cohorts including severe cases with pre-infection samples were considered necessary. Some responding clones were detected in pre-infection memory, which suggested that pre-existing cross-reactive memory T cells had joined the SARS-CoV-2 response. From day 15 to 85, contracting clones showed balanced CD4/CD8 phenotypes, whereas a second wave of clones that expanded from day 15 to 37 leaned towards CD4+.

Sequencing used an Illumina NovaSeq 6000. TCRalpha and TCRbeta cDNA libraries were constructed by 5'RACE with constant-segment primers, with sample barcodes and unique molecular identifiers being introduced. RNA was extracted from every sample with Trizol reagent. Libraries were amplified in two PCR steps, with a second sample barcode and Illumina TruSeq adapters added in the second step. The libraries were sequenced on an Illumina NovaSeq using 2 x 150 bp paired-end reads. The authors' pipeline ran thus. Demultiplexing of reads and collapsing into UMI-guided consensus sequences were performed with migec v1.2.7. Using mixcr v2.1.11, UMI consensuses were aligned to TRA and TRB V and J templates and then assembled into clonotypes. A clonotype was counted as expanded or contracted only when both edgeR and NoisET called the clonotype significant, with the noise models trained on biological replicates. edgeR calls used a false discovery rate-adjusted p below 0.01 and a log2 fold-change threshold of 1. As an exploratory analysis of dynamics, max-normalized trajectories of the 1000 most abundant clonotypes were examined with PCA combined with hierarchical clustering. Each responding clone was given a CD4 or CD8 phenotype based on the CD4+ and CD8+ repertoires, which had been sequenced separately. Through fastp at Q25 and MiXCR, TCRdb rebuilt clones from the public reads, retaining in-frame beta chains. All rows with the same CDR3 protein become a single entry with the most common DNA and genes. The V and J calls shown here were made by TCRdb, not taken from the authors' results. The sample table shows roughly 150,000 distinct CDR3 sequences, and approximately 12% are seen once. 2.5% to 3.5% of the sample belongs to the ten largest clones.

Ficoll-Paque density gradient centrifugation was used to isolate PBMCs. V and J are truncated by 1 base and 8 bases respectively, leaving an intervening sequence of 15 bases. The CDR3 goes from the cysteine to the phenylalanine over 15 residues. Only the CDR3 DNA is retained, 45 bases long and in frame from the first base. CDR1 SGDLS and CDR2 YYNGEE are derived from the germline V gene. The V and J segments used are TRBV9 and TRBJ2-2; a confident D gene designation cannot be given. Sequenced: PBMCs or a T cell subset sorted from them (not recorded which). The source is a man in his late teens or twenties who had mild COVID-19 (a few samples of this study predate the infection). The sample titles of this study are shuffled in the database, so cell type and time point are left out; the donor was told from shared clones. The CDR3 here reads CASSVQVLPPGELFF. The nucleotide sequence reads TGTGCCAGCAGCGTACAGGTCCTACCCCCGGGGGAGCTGTTTTTT.